What follows are 14 T cell receptor beta chains derived from one specimen sequenced in a study of T cell responses to AZD1222 COVID-19 vaccine. TCRdb's copy holds only in-frame clones and misses some; the assay was immunoSEQ multiplex PCR. The data show roughly 120,000 clones, less than 90% seen once. The specimen comprised peripheral blood, sampled on day 0 of AZD1222 vaccination. These receptors all come from an adult in good health.

Written as DNA, the CDR3 is TGTGCCAGCAGGACAGGGATCGGCAATCAGCCCCAGCATTTT. This gives the protein CASRTGIGNQPQHF. The chain combines TRBV6-5 with TRBJ1-5, with 7 bases identical to TRBD1. The CDR3 length is 14 residues. Germline trimming cut 6 bases from V and 2 bases from J; bases unmatched to any gene: 4. Germline loops: CDR1 MNHEY, CDR2 SVGAGI.

CDR3 coding DNA: TGTGCCAGCAGTTTAGGCTTAACAGGGACCGACGAGCAGTACTTC. The encoded protein is CASSLGLTGTDEQYF. This rearrangement joins TRBV28 to TRBJ2-7, with D tentatively TRBD1 (6 bases). Germline loops: CDR1 MDHEN, CDR2 SYDVKM. With 2 bases removed from V and 5 bases from J, the gap between germline ends came to 16 bases. This CDR3 contains 15 residues.

This chain joins TRBV11-2 and TRBJ2-7; D gene ambiguous. The germline CDR1 and CDR2 sequences are SGHAT and FQNNGV. V was cut by 1 base and J by 2 bases, with 12 bases left in between. The CDR3 loop spans 15 amino acids. The CDR3 reads CASSLGPGWAYEQYF. CDR3 bases: TGTGCCAGCAGCTTAGGTCCTGGGTGGGCCTACGAGCAGTACTTC.

This chain uses TRBV24-1 with TRBJ2-2; TRBD1 aligns across 7 bases. The germline V gene encodes CDR1 KGHDR and CDR2 SFDVKD. CDR3 size: 16 residues. The junction had 7 bases not matched to a gene; V was cut back by 4 bases and J by 3 bases. CDR3 bases: TGTGCCACCAGTGACCCGGGACAGAGTTACACCGGGGAGCTGTTTTTT. It specifies CATSDPGQSYTGELFF.

CDR3 DNA: TGTGCCAGCAGCTTAGATCCGGGACTAGTCAATGAGCAGTTCTTC. The encoded protein is CASSLDPGLVNEQFF. The chain has TRBV11-3 and TRBJ2-1; 8 nucleotides match TRBD2. This CDR3 contains 15 residues. V shed 0 bases, J shed 6 bases, and the junction held 4 bases outside the gene matches. Looked up from germline, CDR1 is SGHNT and CDR2 is YENEEA. The whole variable domain, filled in from reference TRBV11-3 and TRBJ2-1, reads EAGVVQSPRYKIIEKKQPVAFWCNPISGHNTLYWYLQNLGQGPELLIRYENEEAVDDSQLPKDRFSAERLKGVDSTLKIQPAELGDSAVYLCASSLDPGLVNEQFFGPGTRLTVL.

The chain has TRBV5-4 and TRBJ1-2, with 8 bases matching TRBD1. With 1 base clipped from V and 6 bases from J, the junction kept 5 bases outside the gene matches. Germline V gene data show CDR1 as SGHNT and CDR2 as YYREEE (reference sequence). This CDR3 has 14 amino acids. The CDR3 is CASSLTGGKHGYTF. The CDR3 DNA reads as TGTGCCAGCAGCTTGACAGGGGGGAAACATGGCTACACCTTC.

This rearrangement joins TRBV29-1 to TRBJ2-5; 8 bases agree with TRBD2. Germline values: CDR1 SQVTM, CDR2 ANQGSEA. The V gene end was trimmed by 3 bases and the J gene end by 5 bases; junction bases not matched to a gene: 2. This CDR3 is built from 12 residues. Here the CDR3 reads CSVDLAGETQYF. The CDR3 DNA sequence: TGCAGCGTTGATCTAGCGGGCGAGACCCAGTACTTC.

This chain links TRBV18 with TRBJ1-5; 8 bases are shared with TRBD1. The junction had 0 bases not matched to a gene; V was cut back by 0 bases and J by 5 bases. CDR3 length: 14 residues. CDR1 KGHSH and CDR2 LQKENI come from the germline V gene. In DNA, the CDR3 is TGTGCCAGCTCACCACCGGGACAGGATCAGCCCCAGCATTTT. Protein: CASSPPGQDQPQHF.

This clone was seen once. This sequence joins TRBV30 and TRBJ2-7; TRBD2 matches at 12 bases. Germline loops: CDR1 GTSNPN, CDR2 SVGIG (reference sequence). This CDR3 is built from 15 residues. Trimming took 3 bases from V and 3 from J; bases not matched to a gene: 6. Here the CDR3 reads CAWRGASGRVYEQYF. DNA for the CDR3: TGTGCCTGGAGGGGTGCTAGCGGGAGGGTCTACGAGCAGTACTTC.

This chain uses TRBV2 with TRBJ1-5; D is perhaps TRBD1 (6 bases). This CDR3 contains 14 residues. The V and J ends lost 5 bases and 8 bases respectively, with 16 bases between them. CDR1 and CDR2 (germline): SNHLY, FYNNEI. The CDR3, as DNA: TGTGCCAGCAGTTACGACAGGTCCTTGGAGCCCCAGCATTTT. Translating it yields CASSYDRSLEPQHF.

The chain links TRBV5-8 to TRBJ2-7; D possibly matches TRBD1 or TRBD2 (5 bases each). Trimming removed 2 bases at V and 6 bases at J, with 9 bases between. The CDR3 spans 12 residues. CDR1 is SGHTS and CDR2 is YDEGEE in the germline V gene. CDR3 protein: CASSLYGTEQYF. Here the CDR3 DNA reads TGTGCCAGCAGCTTATACGGGACCGAGCAGTACTTC.

The genes are TRBV28 and TRBJ1-2; D gene ambiguous. This CDR3 comprises 12 residues. V was trimmed by 6 bases and J by 8 bases, leaving 13 bases between them. The germline CDR1 and CDR2 sequences are MDHEN and SYDVKM. The CDR3 DNA reads TGTGCCAGCAGGGCTTCCCTGGGGGGCTACACCTTC. Protein product: CASRASLGGYTF.

J is TRBJ1-3 and V is TRBV28; no clear D gene. Trimming took 7 bases from V and 0 from J, leaving 13 bases between them. The CDR3 length is 15 residues. Germline V gene data show CDR1 as MDHEN and CDR2 as SYDVKM. The CDR3 DNA sequence: TGTGCCAGCACCCCGGCTCCTTCCTCTGGAAACACCATATATTTT. Its translation: CASTPAPSSGNTIYF.

The chain links TRBV27 to TRBJ1-6; 9 nucleotides agree with TRBD1. This CDR3 spans 19 amino acids. V shed 3 bases, J shed 0 bases, and the junction held 9 bases outside the gene matches. Germline V gene sequence: CDR1 MNHEY, CDR2 SMNVEV (reference sequence). CDR3 DNA: TGTGCCAGCAGTTTGGGACCGGGACAGGGCTTCTCCTATAATTCACCCCTCCACTTT. This sequence encodes CASSLGPGQGFSYNSPLHF.